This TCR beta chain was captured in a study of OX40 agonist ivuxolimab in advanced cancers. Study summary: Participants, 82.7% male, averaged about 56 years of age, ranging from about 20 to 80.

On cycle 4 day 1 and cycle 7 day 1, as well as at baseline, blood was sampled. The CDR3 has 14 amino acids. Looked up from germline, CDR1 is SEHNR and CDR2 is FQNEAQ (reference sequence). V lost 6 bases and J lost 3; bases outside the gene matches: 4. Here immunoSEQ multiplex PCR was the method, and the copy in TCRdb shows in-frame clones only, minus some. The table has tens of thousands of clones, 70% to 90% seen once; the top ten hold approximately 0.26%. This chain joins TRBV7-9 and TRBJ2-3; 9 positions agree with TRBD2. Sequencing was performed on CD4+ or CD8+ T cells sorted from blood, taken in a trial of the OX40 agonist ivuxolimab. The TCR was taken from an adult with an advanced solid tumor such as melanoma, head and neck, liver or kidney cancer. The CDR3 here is CASSTAGGTDTQYF. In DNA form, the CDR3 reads TGTGCCAGCAGTACCGCGGGGGGGACAGATACGCAGTATTTT.